These 17 T cell receptor beta chains share one sample of origin, sequenced in a study of T cell repertoires and Cas9 in healthy adults. Measured with immunoSEQ multiplex PCR; TCRdb has only the in-frame clones, and not every one. The sample gives 20,000 to 25,000 clones, approximately 90% of which show up once; roughly 0.78% is in the top ten. Sequenced material: CD4+ effector T cells (CD127+, CD25-, CD137-, CD154-) from PBMCs; culture status not recorded. The receptors come from a human donor in good health.

This CDR3 is CAISESGNIQYF. The CDR3 nucleotides are TGTGCCATCAGTGAGTCCGGAAACATTCAGTACTTC. V gene TRBV10-3 combines with J gene TRBJ2-4, with D uncertain. Germline loops: CDR1 ENHRY, CDR2 SYGVKD. The CDR3 is 12 residues long. V was cut by 0 bases and J by 6 bases, with 3 bases left in between.

CDR3 residues: CASSLVQGQETQYF. CDR3 coding DNA: TGTGCCAGCAGCTTAGTTCAGGGCCAAGAGACCCAGTACTTC. The chain is built from TRBV11-2 and TRBJ2-5, with a tentative D call TRBD1 (5 bases). CDR3 length: 14 residues. The germline CDR1 and CDR2 sequences are SGHAT and FQNNGV. Trimming removed 1 base from V and 1 base from J, with 7 bases in between.

The chain has TRBV14 and TRBJ2-7, with TRBD2 matching over 8 bases. The CDR3 spans 17 residues. CDR1 is SGHDN and CDR2 is FVKESK in the germline V gene. J was trimmed by 2 bases and V by 5 bases; bases with no gene match: 14. The CDR3 sequence: CASSFTYGAGDPYEQYF. For the CDR3, the DNA is TGTGCCAGCAGCTTCACATATGGAGCGGGGGACCCCTACGAGCAGTACTTC.

The chain joins TRBV5-1 to TRBJ1-4, with D uncertain. The CDR3 totals 15 residues. The ends were cut back, 6 bases at V and 5 bases at J, with 17 bases in the middle. The germline V gene encodes CDR1 SGHRS and CDR2 YFSETQ. Written as DNA, the CDR3 is TGCGCCAGCAACCTGATGGGAGGTTTGAATGAAAAACTGTTTTTT. This codes for CASNLMGGLNEKLFF.

This clone was recorded once. The rearrangement joins TRBV7-9 to TRBJ2-1; TRBD2 aligns across 10 bases. The V and J ends lost 2 bases and 9 bases, in that order; junction bases with no gene match: 10. This CDR3 has 16 amino acids. From germline, CDR1 is SEHNR and CDR2 FQNEAQ (reference sequence). CDR3 in amino acids: CASSLSASGGKGEQFF. CDR3 sequence (DNA): TGTGCCAGCAGCTTATCGGCTAGCGGGGGTAAGGGTGAGCAGTTCTTC.

The chain uses TRBV6-1 and TRBJ2-5, with 9 bases that match TRBD2. The V gene's germline CDR1 is MNHNS and CDR2 SASEGT. This CDR3 region has 15 residues. The J segment lost 3 bases and the V segment lost 4 bases, leaving 6 bases of the junction unmatched. CDR3 nucleotide sequence: TGTGCCAGCAGTGGGGGGCCTAGCGGGAAAGAGACCCAGTACTTC. It codes for CASSGGPSGKETQYF.

Here the CDR3 reads CASSFYTTGTSGRGGFF. The CDR3 DNA sequence: TGTGCCAGCAGTTTTTATACAACCGGGACTAGCGGGAGGGGTGGGTTCTTC. The V gene is TRBV28, the J gene TRBJ2-1, with 16 bases fitting TRBD2. Germline values: CDR1 MDHEN, CDR2 SYDVKM. The V segment lost 3 bases and the J segment 15 bases; nucleotides outside the gene matches: 14. The CDR3 sequence is 17 residues long. The entire variable domain, with the rest obtained from reference TRBV28 and TRBJ2-1, is as follows: DVKVTQSSRYLVKRTGEKVFLECVQDMDHENMFWYRQDPGLGLRLIYFSYDVKMKEKGDIPEGYSVSREKKERFSLILESASTNQTSMYLCASSFYTTGTSGRGGFFGPGTRLTVL.

The chain recombines TRBV4-3 with TRBJ2-3, with D perhaps matching TRBD1 or TRBD2 (5 bases each). The CDR3 is 15 residues long. Germline-derived CDR1 and CDR2 are LGHNA and YSLEER. The V end was cut by 1 base, the J end by 5 bases, with 13 bases between. The CDR3 protein is CASSQAPPRGDTQYF. The DNA of the CDR3 is TGCGCCAGCAGCCAAGCCCCTCCGAGGGGAGATACGCAGTATTTT.

V is TRBV7-2 and J is TRBJ2-7, with TRBD1 matching over 9 bases. Per germline, CDR1 SGHTA and CDR2 FQGNSA. V lost 5 bases to trimming and J lost 0 bases; unmatched junction nucleotides: 14. CDR3 length equals 18 residues. The chain's CDR3 is CASSLSGTGSAYSYEQYF. The CDR3 nucleotides are TGTGCCAGCAGCCTTTCCGGGACAGGGAGCGCCTACTCCTACGAGCAGTACTTC. The complete variable domain, with remaining parts taken from reference TRBV7-2 and TRBJ2-7, reads GAGVSQSPSNKVTEKGKDVELRCDPISGHTALYWYRQSLGQGLEFLIYFQGNSAPDKSGLPSDRFSAERTGGSVSTLTIQRTQQEDSAVYLCASSLSGTGSAYSYEQYFGPGTRLTVT.

CDR3 sequence: CASSLEQNTEAFF. CDR3 in DNA: TGTGCCAGCAGCTTAGAACAGAACACTGAAGCTTTCTTT. The genes are TRBV7-9 and TRBJ1-1, with D hard to call. CDR1 is SEHNR and CDR2 is FQNEAQ in the germline V gene (reference sequence). V lost 1 base and J lost 1, with 4 bases in between. This CDR3 has 13 residues.

This clone was seen a few times. The chain couples TRBV4-3 to TRBJ1-1; D possibly corresponds to TRBD1 (6 bases). Looked up from germline, CDR1 is LGHNA and CDR2 is YSLEER. The CDR3 loop spans 12 amino acids. Deletions cut 5 bases from V and 4 bases from J, with 8 bases between. CDR3 loop: CASSEGGTEAFF. The CDR3 coding sequence is TGCGCCAGCAGCGAAGGGGGCACTGAAGCTTTCTTT.

The CDR3 DNA reads as TGTGCCAGCAGCTTGCGAGGGATGCAAGATACGCAGTATTTT. Its protein is CASSLRGMQDTQYF. The chain is built from TRBV5-4 and TRBJ2-3; D might be TRBD2 (5 bases). Trimming took off 1 base at V and 5 bases at J, with 11 bases between the two ends. Germline loops: CDR1 SGHNT, CDR2 YYREEE (reference sequence). There are 14 residues in the CDR3. Filled out from reference TRBV5-4 and TRBJ2-3, the complete variable domain reads ETGVTQSPTHLIKTRGQQVTLRCSSQSGHNTVSWYQQALGQGPQFIFQYYREEENGRGNFPPRFSGLQFPNYSSELNVNALELDDSALYLCASSLRGMQDTQYFGPGTRLTVL.

This chain uses TRBV7-2 with TRBJ2-1; 9 bases line up with TRBD1. J lost 4 bases, V lost 1 base, and 2 bases had no gene match. The length of the CDR3 is 15 residues. The germline CDR1 and CDR2 sequences are SGHTA and FQGNSA. The CDR3 DNA reads as TGTGCCAGCAGCTTAGGGGGGACAGGGTACAATGAGCAGTTCTTC. This gives the protein CASSLGGTGYNEQFF.

This rearrangement joins TRBV7-2 to TRBJ2-2; tentatively, D is TRBD1 (6 bases). CDR1 SGHTA and CDR2 FQGNSA come from the germline V gene. This CDR3 is 16 amino acids long. Trimming left V 8 bases short and J 1 base short, with 17 bases between. The CDR3 bases are TGTGCCAGCTCTACCCCGGGACACAAGAACACCGGGGAGCTGTTTTTT. Its protein is CASSTPGHKNTGELFF.

The rearrangement uses TRBV7-9 and TRBJ2-1; the match to TRBD1 covers 10 bases. Unmatched junction bases numbered 4, after V lost 5 bases and J lost 6 bases. The germline V gene encodes CDR1 SEHNR and CDR2 FQNEAQ (reference sequence). The CDR3 sequence is 14 residues long. The chain's CDR3 is CASSTDRGSNEQFF. Here the CDR3 DNA reads TGTGCCAGCAGCACGGACAGGGGGAGCAATGAGCAGTTCTTC. Combining the CDR3 with reference TRBV7-9 and TRBJ2-1 gives the whole variable domain DTGVSQNPRHKITKRGQNVTFRCDPISEHNRLYWYRQTLGQGPEFLTYFQNEAQLEKSRLLSDRFSAERPKGSFSTLEIQRTEQGDSAMYLCASSTDRGSNEQFFGPGTRLTVL.

V gene TRBV5-1 combines with J gene TRBJ2-3; perhaps TRBD1 as D (6 bases). Germline CDR1 is SGHRS and CDR2 is YFSETQ. The V and J ends lost 7 bases and 2 bases respectively, with 11 bases between them. This CDR3 contains 13 residues. Here the CDR3 reads CASGTPDTDTQYF. CDR3 in DNA: TGCGCCAGCGGGACACCGGACACAGATACGCAGTATTTT. The entire variable domain, with the rest obtained from reference TRBV5-1 and TRBJ2-3, is as follows: KAGVTQTPRYLIKTRGQQVTLSCSPISGHRSVSWYQQTPGQGLQFLFEYFSETQRNKGNFPGRFSGRQFSNSRSEMNVSTLELGDSALYLCASGTPDTDTQYFGPGTRLTVL.

Points on this clone: This CDR3 is also generated by other DNA sequences in the sample. This chain links TRBV7-2 with TRBJ2-3, with unresolved D. Germline lookup yields CDR1 SGHTA and CDR2 FQGNSA. This CDR3 has 14 amino acids. Trimming stripped 10 bases from V and 2 bases from J, with 16 bases between. In DNA form, the CDR3 reads TGTGCCACCAACCTACACCTTAACACAGATACGCAGTATTTT. Translating gives CATNLHLNTDTQYF.